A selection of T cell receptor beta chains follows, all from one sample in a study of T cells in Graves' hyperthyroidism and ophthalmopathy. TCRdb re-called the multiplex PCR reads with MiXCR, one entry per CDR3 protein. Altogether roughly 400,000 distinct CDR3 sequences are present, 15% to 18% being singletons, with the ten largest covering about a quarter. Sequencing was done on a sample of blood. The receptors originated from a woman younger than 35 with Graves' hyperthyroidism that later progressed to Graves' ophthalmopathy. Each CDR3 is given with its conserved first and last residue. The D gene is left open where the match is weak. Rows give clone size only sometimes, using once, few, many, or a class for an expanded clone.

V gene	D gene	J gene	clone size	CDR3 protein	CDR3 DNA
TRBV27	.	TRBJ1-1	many	CASSLLATNTEAFF	TGTGCCAGCAGTTTACTAGCAACGAACACTGAAGCTTTCTTT
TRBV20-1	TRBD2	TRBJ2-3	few	CSAPGLGWADTQYF	TGCAGTGCCCCAGGACTAGGATGGGCAGATACGCAGTATTTT
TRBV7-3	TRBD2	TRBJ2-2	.	CASSPYSGSQNGELFF	TGTGCCAGCAGCCCCTATAGCGGGAGCCAAAACGGGGAGCTGTTTTTT
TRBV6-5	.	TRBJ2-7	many	CASSYTGSPYYEQYF	TGTGCCAGCAGTTACACCGGCAGCCCTTACTACGAGCAGTACTTC
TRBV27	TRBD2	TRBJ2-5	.	CASSSSGRNGLETQYF	TGTGCCAGCAGTTCTAGCGGGAGAAATGGTCTAGAGACCCAGTACTTC
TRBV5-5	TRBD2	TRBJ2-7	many	CASSTSGRNYEQYF	TGTGCCAGCAGCACTAGCGGGAGGAACTACGAGCAGTACTTC
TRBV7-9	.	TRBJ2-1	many	CASSRTLTEGGSYNEQFF	TGTGCCAGCAGCCGGACTTTAACGGAGGGTGGGTCCTACAATGAGCAGTTCTTC
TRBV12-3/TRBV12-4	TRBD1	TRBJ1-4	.	CASTYRGQEKLFF	TGTGCCAGCACCTACAGGGGGCAAGAAAAACTGTTTTTT
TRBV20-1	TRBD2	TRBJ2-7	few	CSARDWKQRERSYEQYF	TGCAGTGCTAGAGATTGGAAACAGCGGGAGCGCTCCTACGAGCAGTACTTC
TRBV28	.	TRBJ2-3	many	CASSLFGPGTDTQYF	TGTGCCAGCAGTTTATTCGGCCCAGGGACAGATACGCAGTATTTT
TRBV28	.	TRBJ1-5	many	CASSLWSGSNQPQHF	TGTGCCAGCAGTTTATGGTCGGGTAGCAATCAGCCCCAGCATTTT
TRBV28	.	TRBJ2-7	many	CASSHSGDSFYSSYEQYF	TGTGCCAGCAGTCACTCAGGCGACTCCTTCTACTCCTCCTACGAGCAGTACTTC
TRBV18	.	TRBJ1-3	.	CASSPPGASGNTIYF	TGTGCCAGCTCACCACCGGGGGCCTCTGGAAACACCATATATTTT
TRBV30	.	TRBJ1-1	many	CAWSVRRENEAFF	TGTGCCTGGAGTGTACGCAGGGAAAATGAAGCTTTCTTT
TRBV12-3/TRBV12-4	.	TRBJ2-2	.	CASSLGDGGMNTGELFF	TGTGCCAGCAGTTTAGGGGACGGAGGGATGAACACCGGGGAGCTGTTTTTT
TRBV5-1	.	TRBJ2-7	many	CASSVQTGTDEQYF	TGCGCCAGCAGCGTCCAGACGGGTACGGACGAGCAGTACTTC
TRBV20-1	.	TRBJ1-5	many	CSVGHLGQPQHF	TGCAGTGTTGGGCACCTCGGGCAGCCCCAGCATTTT
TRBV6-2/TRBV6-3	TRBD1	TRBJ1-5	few	CASRDRGRMDQPQHF	TGTGCCAGCAGAGACAGGGGGCGCATGGATCAGCCCCAGCATTTT
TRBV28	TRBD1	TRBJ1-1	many	CASSTTRTGGNTEAFF	TGTGCCAGCAGTACGACCCGGACAGGGGGGAACACTGAAGCTTTCTTT
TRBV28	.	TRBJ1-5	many	CASSPVSNQPQHF	TGTGCCAGCAGTCCGGTAAGCAATCAGCCCCAGCATTTT
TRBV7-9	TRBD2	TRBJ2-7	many	CASSWGPAGGWTYEQYF	TGTGCCAGCAGCTGGGGCCCAGCGGGAGGGTGGACCTACGAGCAGTACTTC
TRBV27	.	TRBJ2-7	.	CASSSQPGLSSYEQYF	TGTGCCAGCAGTTCGCAACCGGGCCTGAGCTCCTACGAGCAGTACTTC
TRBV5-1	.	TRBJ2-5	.	CASSDVGLKYF	TGCGCCAGCAGCGACGTCGGGTTGAAGTACTTC
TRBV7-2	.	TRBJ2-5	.	CASRLSNRGQETQYF	TGTGCCAGCAGGCTGAGCAACCGGGGGCAAGAGACCCAGTACTTC
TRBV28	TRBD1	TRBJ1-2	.	CASSPQGAGGYTF	TGTGCCAGCAGCCCACAGGGGGCGGGGGGCTACACCTTC
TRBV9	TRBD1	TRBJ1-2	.	CASSIGQGRNYGYTF	TGTGCCAGCAGCATAGGACAGGGCCGGAACTATGGCTACACCTTC
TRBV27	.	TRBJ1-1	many	CASSNRVFGDGAFF	TGTGCCAGCAGCAACAGGGTCTTCGGCGATGGAGCTTTCTTT
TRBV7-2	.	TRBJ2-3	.	CASSRDSYTDTQYF	TGTGCCAGCAGCCGGGACTCCTACACAGATACGCAGTATTTT
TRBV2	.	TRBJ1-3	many	CASSDWGARYGNTIYF	TGTGCCAGCAGTGATTGGGGGGCTCGCTATGGAAACACCATATATTTT
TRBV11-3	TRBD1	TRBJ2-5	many	CASSLGIGTGNQETQYF	TGTGCCAGCAGCTTAGGCATCGGGACAGGGAACCAAGAGACCCAGTACTTC
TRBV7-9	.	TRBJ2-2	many	CASSFSNTGELFF	TGTGCCAGCAGCTTTAGTAACACCGGGGAGCTGTTTTTT
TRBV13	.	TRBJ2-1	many	CASSSPLEGDNFNEQFF	TGTGCCAGCAGCTCCCCTTTAGAGGGAGACAACTTCAATGAGCAGTTCTTC